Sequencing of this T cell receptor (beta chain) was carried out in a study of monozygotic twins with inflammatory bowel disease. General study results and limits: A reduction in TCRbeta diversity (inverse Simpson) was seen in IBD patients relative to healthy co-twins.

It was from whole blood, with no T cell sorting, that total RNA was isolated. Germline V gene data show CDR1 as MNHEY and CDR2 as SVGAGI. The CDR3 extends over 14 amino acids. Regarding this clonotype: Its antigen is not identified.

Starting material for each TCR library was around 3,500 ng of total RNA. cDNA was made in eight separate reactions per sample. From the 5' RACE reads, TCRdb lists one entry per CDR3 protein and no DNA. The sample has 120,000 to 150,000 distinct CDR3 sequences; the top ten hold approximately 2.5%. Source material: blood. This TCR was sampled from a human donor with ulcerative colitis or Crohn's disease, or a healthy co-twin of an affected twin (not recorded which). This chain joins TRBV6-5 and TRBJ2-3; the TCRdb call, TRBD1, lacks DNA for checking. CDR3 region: CASSSRGGTDTQYF.